The TCR beta chain under discussion was sequenced for a study of vaccination effects on CD4 cells after COVID-19. Study information: The authors sampled three convalescent patients early and late after vaccination. Sampling occurred a median 72 days post second dose, range 14 to 241.

Note on this clone: Its antigen is currently unknown.

Profiled with immunoSEQ multiplex PCR; TCRdb holds only in-frame clones, not every one. This table has fewer than 15,000 clones, just under 75% appearing once. Antigen-specific CD4+ T cells were first expanded with viral peptide pools by the ViraFEST assay and only then sequenced. Culture proceeded for roughly ten days, and CD4+ T cells were then isolated. SARS-CoV-2 infected the person between March and December 2020, as confirmed by PCR. All study participants received two doses of BNT162b2 or mRNA-1273 vaccine. Cultures had half their medium replaced with IL-2 medium on days 3 and 7. The V end was cut by 5 bases, the J end by 1 base, with 18 bases between. The CDR3 spans 17 residues. Germline-derived CDR1 and CDR2 are LNHDA and SQIVND (reference sequence).

Sequenced material: CD4+ T cells from PBMCs cultured with HCoV-NL63 spike peptides, taken after COVID-19 vaccination. The TCR was taken from a human donor who had a prior SARS-CoV-2 infection. This chain uses TRBV19 with TRBJ2-4; the D is unclear. The DNA of the CDR3 is TGTGCCAGTAGTCAGTTAGGGCGGAGTATGGCCAAAAACATTCAGTACTTC. Translated, it gives CASSQLGRSMAKNIQYF.